This TCR beta chain is drawn from a study of blood T cell repertoires in COVID-19. Original methodology: Reference gene primer amplification gave nucleated cell count estimates. Profiled with immunoSEQ multiplex PCR; TCRdb holds only in-frame clones, not every one. The V and J calls and clone size are taken from that table; D and trimming were inferred from the DNA. The repertoire holds roughly 260,000 clones, with approximately 92% as singletons. This CDR3 has 16 residues. Germline values: CDR1 SGHKS, CDR2 YYEKEE (reference sequence). V lost 4 bases and J lost 0; bases outside the gene matches: 7. The source is a person under 30 with COVID-19, enrolled during active disease. Sequenced sample: peripheral blood. This chain links TRBV5-5 with TRBJ2-1; 7 bases line up with TRBD1. The CDR3 spells CASSPDRTYSYNEQFF. CDR3 nucleotide sequence: TGTGCCAGCAGCCCGGACAGGACCTACTCCTACAATGAGCAGTTCTTC.